This is a list of T cell receptor beta chains from one sample in a study of CD8+CD57+ T cells in acquired aplastic anemia. One entry per CDR3 protein, called by TCRdb with MiXCR from the reads. The sample consists of over 150,000 distinct CDR3 sequences, less than 50% of them appearing once. The sequencing sample was made of sorted CD4+, CD8+, or CD8+CD57+ T cells (not recorded which) from PBMCs. These receptors all stem from a human donor with aplastic anemia. The CDR3 runs from the conserved cysteine through the conserved F or W. Each record gives: CDR3 DNA, CDR3 protein, D gene, clone size, V gene, J gene. D genes are given only for firm matches. Some rows have no size entry. The others give once, few or many, or a class for an expanded clone.

CDR3nt: TGTGCCACCAGTGATTTGAACAGCGCTAGTTTCGATGAGCAGTTCTTC
CDR3aa: CATSDLNSASFDEQFF
d_gene: .
abundance: .
v_gene: TRBV24-1
j_gene: TRBJ2-1

CDR3nt: TGTGCCACCAGCTCAAAGACAGCTGGAAACACCATATATTTT
CDR3aa: CATSSKTAGNTIYF
d_gene: .
abundance: .
v_gene: TRBV15
j_gene: TRBJ1-3

CDR3nt: TGTGCCAGCAGAAGAATGGGGTTGTCACCCCTCCACTTT
CDR3aa: CASRRMGLSPLHF
d_gene: .
abundance: .
v_gene: TRBV25-1
j_gene: TRBJ1-6

CDR3nt: TGTGCCAGCAGTGAACGGCAAAGGGGCACTGAAGCTTTCTTT
CDR3aa: CASSERQRGTEAFF
d_gene: .
abundance: many
v_gene: TRBV2
j_gene: TRBJ1-1

CDR3nt: TGTGCCACCAGTGACCCGCAGGGTAGTCCGAATCAGCCCCAGCATTTT
CDR3aa: CATSDPQGSPNQPQHF
d_gene: .
abundance: .
v_gene: TRBV24-1
j_gene: TRBJ1-5

CDR3nt: TGTGCCAGCAGTCCAAGTCGAGGCTCAAACTATGGCTACACCTTC
CDR3aa: CASSPSRGSNYGYTF
d_gene: .
abundance: many
v_gene: TRBV2
j_gene: TRBJ1-2

CDR3nt: TGTGCCACCAGTGACCCCGGGACAGGGATGGATGGCTACACCTTC
CDR3aa: CATSDPGTGMDGYTF
d_gene: TRBD1
abundance: .
v_gene: TRBV24-1
j_gene: TRBJ1-2

CDR3nt: TGCGCCAGCAGCCAGCAGACAGGGGGCGCAGGCAATGAGCAGTTCTTC
CDR3aa: CASSQQTGGAGNEQFF
d_gene: TRBD1
abundance: many
v_gene: TRBV5-1
j_gene: TRBJ2-1

CDR3nt: TGTGCCAGCAGCGTAGTTAACACTGAAGCTTTCTTT
CDR3aa: CASSVVNTEAFF
d_gene: .
abundance: few
v_gene: TRBV9
j_gene: TRBJ1-1

CDR3nt: TGTGCCTCCAGACAGACTCACCAGGTCCCCACCTATGGCTACACCTTC
CDR3aa: CASRQTHQVPTYGYTF
d_gene: .
abundance: .
v_gene: TRBV19
j_gene: TRBJ1-2

CDR3nt: TGTGCCAGCAGCAAACAGACAGGGTGGAATTCACCCCTCCACTTT
CDR3aa: CASSKQTGWNSPLHF
d_gene: TRBD1
abundance: many
v_gene: TRBV7-2
j_gene: TRBJ1-6

CDR3nt: TGTGCCAGCAGTTTATCGATAGGTTCTGGAAACACCATATATTTT
CDR3aa: CASSLSIGSGNTIYF
d_gene: .
abundance: .
v_gene: TRBV27
j_gene: TRBJ1-3

CDR3nt: TGCGCCAGCAGTGAGTCGCTAGAAGCTTTCTTT
CDR3aa: CASSESLEAFF
d_gene: .
abundance: .
v_gene: TRBV10-2
j_gene: TRBJ1-1

CDR3nt: TGCGCCAGCTCAGCCCTACCCACAGATACGCAGTATTTT
CDR3aa: CASSALPTDTQYF
d_gene: .
abundance: .
v_gene: TRBV10-1
j_gene: TRBJ2-3

CDR3nt: TGTGCCAGTAGTATAGGGGCAGGGGAGAGTGAAGCTTTCTTT
CDR3aa: CASSIGAGESEAFF
d_gene: .
abundance: .
v_gene: TRBV19
j_gene: TRBJ1-1

CDR3nt: TGTGCCAGCAGTGGGGACTGGGGGACAGCCGCCCCCCAGCATTTT
CDR3aa: CASSGDWGTAAPQHF
d_gene: TRBD1
abundance: .
v_gene: TRBV25-1
j_gene: TRBJ1-5

CDR3nt: TGTGCCAGTAGTTTCTTGACAGGGGCCGCCTATGGCTACACCTTC
CDR3aa: CASSFLTGAAYGYTF
d_gene: TRBD1
abundance: .
v_gene: TRBV19
j_gene: TRBJ1-2

CDR3nt: TGCGCCAGCAGCGGGGACATAGGGGTTGGTAGCTACACCTTC
CDR3aa: CASSGDIGVGSYTF
d_gene: .
abundance: .
v_gene: TRBV5-1
j_gene: TRBJ1-2

CDR3nt: TGTGCCAGCAGCTTAGGTAGCGGGGGGGCGCGTGAGCAGTTCTTC
CDR3aa: CASSLGSGGAREQFF
d_gene: TRBD2
abundance: many
v_gene: TRBV7-9
j_gene: TRBJ2-1

CDR3nt: TGTGCCAGCAGCAAAGGGGACATCAATGAGCAGTTCTTC
CDR3aa: CASSKGDINEQFF
d_gene: .
abundance: .
v_gene: TRBV10-3
j_gene: TRBJ2-1

CDR3nt: TGTGCCAGCAGTTTTGTGGCAGAAAAACTGTTTTTT
CDR3aa: CASSFVAEKLFF
d_gene: .
abundance: .
v_gene: TRBV12-3/TRBV12-4
j_gene: TRBJ1-4

CDR3nt: TGTGCCAGCAGACTCGGACAGGGCAATTCACCCCTCCACTTT
CDR3aa: CASRLGQGNSPLHF
d_gene: TRBD1
abundance: few
v_gene: TRBV7-9
j_gene: TRBJ1-6

CDR3nt: TGCGCCAGCAGCTTGGCCCAATTGGACAGGGGGAATGAAAAACTGTTTTTT
CDR3aa: CASSLAQLDRGNEKLFF
d_gene: TRBD1
abundance: many
v_gene: TRBV5-1
j_gene: TRBJ1-4

CDR3nt: TGTGCCAGCAGCTCCGGACAGGGGGTCCCCTACGAGCAGTACTTC
CDR3aa: CASSSGQGVPYEQYF
d_gene: TRBD1
abundance: many
v_gene: TRBV5-6
j_gene: TRBJ2-7

CDR3nt: TGTGCCAGCAGCTTAGAGAGGTGGGAGCAGTACTTC
CDR3aa: CASSLERWEQYF
d_gene: .
abundance: few
v_gene: TRBV7-2
j_gene: TRBJ2-7

CDR3nt: TGTGCCAGCAGTGAGGTGACAGATTACAATGAGCAGTTCTTC
CDR3aa: CASSEVTDYNEQFF
d_gene: .
abundance: .
v_gene: TRBV25-1
j_gene: TRBJ2-1

CDR3nt: TGCAGTGCTGGAGACAGGGTCATCTACGAGCAGTACTTC
CDR3aa: CSAGDRVIYEQYF
d_gene: TRBD1
abundance: .
v_gene: TRBV20-1
j_gene: TRBJ2-7

CDR3nt: TGTGCCAGCAGCTTAGGACAGGGGGCGAATGGCTACACCTTC
CDR3aa: CASSLGQGANGYTF
d_gene: TRBD1
abundance: .
v_gene: TRBV7-2
j_gene: TRBJ1-2

CDR3nt: TGTGCCAGCAGCCAAGTCCGGGCGGGAATTTACAATGAGCAGTTCTTC
CDR3aa: CASSQVRAGIYNEQFF
d_gene: .
abundance: many
v_gene: TRBV4-2
j_gene: TRBJ2-1

CDR3nt: TGTGCCAGCAGTTCCGCCGGGACAGGGGGGGGAGAGACCCAGTACTTC
CDR3aa: CASSSAGTGGGETQYF
d_gene: TRBD1
abundance: .
v_gene: TRBV28
j_gene: TRBJ2-5

CDR3nt: TGTGCCATCAGTGAGTCGAGAGTTCCTAGCGGTAGCACAGATACGCAGTATTTT
CDR3aa: CAISESRVPSGSTDTQYF
d_gene: TRBD2
abundance: .
v_gene: TRBV10-3
j_gene: TRBJ2-3

CDR3nt: TGTGCCACCAGCAGAGATGGACAACAGAACACTGAAGCTTTCTTT
CDR3aa: CATSRDGQQNTEAFF
d_gene: .
abundance: .
v_gene: TRBV15
j_gene: TRBJ1-1

CDR3nt: TGTGCCAGCAGCCCGGGGGGCGATGAGCAGTTCTTC
CDR3aa: CASSPGGDEQFF
d_gene: .
abundance: few
v_gene: TRBV7-3
j_gene: TRBJ2-1

CDR3nt: TGTGCCAGTAGTGTGACAGGGTCGTCCTACGAGCAGTACTTC
CDR3aa: CASSVTGSSYEQYF
d_gene: TRBD1
abundance: .
v_gene: TRBV19
j_gene: TRBJ2-7

CDR3nt: TGTGCCAGCAGCCCCTGGGGCAGCGTCCAAGAGACCCAGTACTTC
CDR3aa: CASSPWGSVQETQYF
d_gene: .
abundance: .
v_gene: TRBV3-1
j_gene: TRBJ2-5

CDR3nt: TGTGCCAGCAGCCAAAGGGATATCGGGGAGCTGTTTTTT
CDR3aa: CASSQRDIGELFF
d_gene: .
abundance: .
v_gene: TRBV5-5
j_gene: TRBJ2-2

CDR3nt: TGCAGTGCTAGGGAGACCTATAATTCACCCCTCCACTTT
CDR3aa: CSARETYNSPLHF
d_gene: .
abundance: .
v_gene: TRBV20-1
j_gene: TRBJ1-6

CDR3nt: TGTGCTAGTGGTATGGGGACCACAGATACGCAGTATTTT
CDR3aa: CASGMGTTDTQYF
d_gene: .
abundance: .
v_gene: TRBV12-5
j_gene: TRBJ2-3